The source of this TCR beta chain is a study of CD8 T cells in Susac syndrome. An input of roughly 0.5 to 1 ug of RNA was subjected to reverse transcription using random hexamers. TCRdb used MiXCR to reprocess the immunoSEQ multiplex PCR reads, holding one entry per CDR3 protein. The sample carries about 140,000 distinct CDR3 sequences, roughly 94% recorded once. Study conclusions and caveats: The relatively small number of individuals in the TCR sequencing and HLA analysis was acknowledged by the study.

A note on this clonotype: Its antigen is as yet unknown.

The clonotype comes from a human donor with Susac syndrome. The sample was CD4+ T cells from PBMCs.

This chain's CDR3 is CAWSAGGAFYNSPLHF. CDR3 bases: TGTGCCTGGAGTGCTGGGGGGGCCTTCTATAATTCACCCCTCCACTTT. The V call is TRBV30, the J call TRBJ1-6, with a weak D call TRBD1 (6 bases). The CDR3 covers 16 residues. V was pared by 1 base and J by 3 bases, with 13 bases between. CDR1 and CDR2 (germline): GTSNPN, SVGIG (reference sequence).